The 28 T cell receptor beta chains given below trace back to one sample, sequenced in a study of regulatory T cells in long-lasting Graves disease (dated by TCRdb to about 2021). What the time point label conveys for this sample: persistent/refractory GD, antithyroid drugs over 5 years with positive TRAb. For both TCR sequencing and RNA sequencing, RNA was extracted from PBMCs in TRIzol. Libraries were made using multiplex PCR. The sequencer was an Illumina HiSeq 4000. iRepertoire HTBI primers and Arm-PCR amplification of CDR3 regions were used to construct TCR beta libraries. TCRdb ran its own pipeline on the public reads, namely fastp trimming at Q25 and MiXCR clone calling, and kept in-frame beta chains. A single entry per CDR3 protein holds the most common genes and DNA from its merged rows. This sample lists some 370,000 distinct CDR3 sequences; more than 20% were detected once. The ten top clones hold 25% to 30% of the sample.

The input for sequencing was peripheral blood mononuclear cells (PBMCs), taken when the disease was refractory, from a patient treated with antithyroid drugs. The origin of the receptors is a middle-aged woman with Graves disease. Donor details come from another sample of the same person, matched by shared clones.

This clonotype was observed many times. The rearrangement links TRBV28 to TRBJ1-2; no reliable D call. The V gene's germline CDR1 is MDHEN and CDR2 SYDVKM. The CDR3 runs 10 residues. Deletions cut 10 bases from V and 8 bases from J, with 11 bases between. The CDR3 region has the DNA TGTGCCACTCTATTGGCCGGCTACACCTTC. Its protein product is CATLLAGYTF.

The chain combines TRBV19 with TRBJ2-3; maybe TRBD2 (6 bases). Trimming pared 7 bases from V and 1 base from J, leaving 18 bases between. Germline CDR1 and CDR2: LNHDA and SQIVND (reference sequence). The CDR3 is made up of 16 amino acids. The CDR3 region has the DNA TGTGCCAGTACCCCTCTCGGGGGTTTAGGCACAGATACGCAGTATTTT. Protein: CASTPLGGLGTDTQYF.

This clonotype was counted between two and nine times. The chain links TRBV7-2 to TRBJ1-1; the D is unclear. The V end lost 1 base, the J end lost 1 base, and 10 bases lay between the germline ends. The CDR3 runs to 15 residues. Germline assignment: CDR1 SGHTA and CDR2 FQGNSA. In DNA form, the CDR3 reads TGTGCCAGCAGCTTAGTCCTGCGGTGGAACACTGAAGCTTTCTTT. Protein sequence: CASSLVLRWNTEAFF.

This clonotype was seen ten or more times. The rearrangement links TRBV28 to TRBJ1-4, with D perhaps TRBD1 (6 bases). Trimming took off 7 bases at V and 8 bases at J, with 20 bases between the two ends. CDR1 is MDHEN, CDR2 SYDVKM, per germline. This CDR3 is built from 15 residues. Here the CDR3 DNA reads TGTGCCAGCACCCCGGGCGGGGGCACGGGCGAAAAACTGTTTTTT. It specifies CASTPGGGTGEKLFF.

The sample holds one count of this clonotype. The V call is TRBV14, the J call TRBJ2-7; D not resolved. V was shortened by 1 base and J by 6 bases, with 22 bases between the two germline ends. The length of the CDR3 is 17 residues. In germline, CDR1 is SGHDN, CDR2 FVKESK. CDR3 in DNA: TGTGCCAGCAGCCAAGCCGATTGTATGGCAGAATACTGCGAGCAGTACTTC. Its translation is CASSQADCMAEYCEQYF.

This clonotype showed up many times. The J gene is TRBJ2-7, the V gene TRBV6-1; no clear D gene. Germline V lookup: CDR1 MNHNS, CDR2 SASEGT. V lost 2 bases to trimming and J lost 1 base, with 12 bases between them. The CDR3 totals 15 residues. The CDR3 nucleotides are TGTGCCAGCAGTGAAAACATCCTGTCATCCTACGAGCAGTACTTC. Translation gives CASSENILSSYEQYF.

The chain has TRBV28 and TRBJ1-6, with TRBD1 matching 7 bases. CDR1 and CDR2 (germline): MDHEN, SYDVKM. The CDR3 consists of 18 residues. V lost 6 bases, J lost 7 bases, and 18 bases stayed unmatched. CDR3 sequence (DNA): TGTGCCAGCAGCTCCCCGACCGGGACAGTCGCCTTCAATTCACCCCTCCACTTT. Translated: CASSSPTGTVAFNSPLHF. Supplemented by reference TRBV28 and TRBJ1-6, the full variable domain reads DVKVTQSSRYLVKRTGEKVFLECVQDMDHENMFWYRQDPGLGLRLIYFSYDVKMKEKGDIPEGYSVSREKKERFSLILESASTNQTSMYLCASSSPTGTVAFNSPLHFGNGTRLTVT.

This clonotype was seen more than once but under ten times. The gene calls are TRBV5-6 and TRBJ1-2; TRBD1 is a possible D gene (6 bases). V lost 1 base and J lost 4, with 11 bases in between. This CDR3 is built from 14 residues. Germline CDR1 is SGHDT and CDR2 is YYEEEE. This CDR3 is CASSLRTGSYGYTF. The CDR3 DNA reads TGTGCCAGCAGCTTGCGAACAGGGTCCTATGGCTACACCTTC.

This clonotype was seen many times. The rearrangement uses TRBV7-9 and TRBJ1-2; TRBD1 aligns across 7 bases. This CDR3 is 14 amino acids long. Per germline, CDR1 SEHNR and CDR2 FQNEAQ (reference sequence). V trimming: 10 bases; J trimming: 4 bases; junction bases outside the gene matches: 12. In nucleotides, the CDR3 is TGTGCCACTCCTAGCAGGGGGGTTGGCTATGGCTACACCTTC. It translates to CATPSRGVGYGYTF.

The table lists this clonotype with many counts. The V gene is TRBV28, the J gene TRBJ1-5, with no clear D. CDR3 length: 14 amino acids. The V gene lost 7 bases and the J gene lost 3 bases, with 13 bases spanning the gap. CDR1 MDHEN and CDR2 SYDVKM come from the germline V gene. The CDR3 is CASKGGHFNQPQHF. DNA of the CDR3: TGTGCCAGCAAGGGTGGGCACTTCAATCAGCCCCAGCATTTT. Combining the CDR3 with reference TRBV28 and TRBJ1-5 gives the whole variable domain DVKVTQSSRYLVKRTGEKVFLECVQDMDHENMFWYRQDPGLGLRLIYFSYDVKMKEKGDIPEGYSVSREKKERFSLILESASTNQTSMYLCASKGGHFNQPQHFGDGTRLSIL.

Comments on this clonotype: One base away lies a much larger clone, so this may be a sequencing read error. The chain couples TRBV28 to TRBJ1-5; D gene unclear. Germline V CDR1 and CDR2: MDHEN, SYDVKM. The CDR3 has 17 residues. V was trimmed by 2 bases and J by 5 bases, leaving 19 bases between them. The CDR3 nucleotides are TGTGCCAGCAGTTTACGGCGTATAGTTTTGGTTTATCAGCCCCAGCATTTT. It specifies CASSLRRIVLVYQPQHF.

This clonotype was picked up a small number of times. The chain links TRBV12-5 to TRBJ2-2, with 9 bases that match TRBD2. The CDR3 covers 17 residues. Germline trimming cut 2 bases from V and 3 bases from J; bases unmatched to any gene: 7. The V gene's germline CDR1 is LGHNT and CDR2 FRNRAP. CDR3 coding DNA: TGTGCTAGTGGTTTGTACCGGACTAGCGCTCACACCGGGGAGCTGTTTTTT. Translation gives CASGLYRTSAHTGELFF.

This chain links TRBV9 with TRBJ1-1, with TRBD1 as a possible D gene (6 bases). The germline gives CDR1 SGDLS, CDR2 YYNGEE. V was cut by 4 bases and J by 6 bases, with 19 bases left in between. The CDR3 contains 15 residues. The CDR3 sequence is CASSNSLQQGPEAFF. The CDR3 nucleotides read TGTGCCAGCAGCAACAGCCTCCAACAGGGACCTGAAGCTTTCTTT.

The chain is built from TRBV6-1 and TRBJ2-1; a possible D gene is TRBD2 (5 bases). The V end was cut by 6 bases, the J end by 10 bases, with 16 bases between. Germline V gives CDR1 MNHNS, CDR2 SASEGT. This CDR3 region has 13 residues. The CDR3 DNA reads TGTGCCAGCAGCCGACTACCCGGGCTAGAGCAGTTCTTC. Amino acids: CASSRLPGLEQFF.

CDR3 bases: TGTGCCAGTAGTCCCGTACTTCGCGACAATGAGCAGTTCTTC. This codes for CASSPVLRDNEQFF. The chain has TRBV19 and TRBJ2-1; D is unclear. This CDR3 region has 14 residues. V shed 5 bases and J shed 5 bases, with 13 bases lying between them. Germline CDR1 LNHDA, CDR2 SQIVND (reference sequence). Looking up the rest from reference TRBV19 and TRBJ2-1 gives the full variable domain: DGGITQSPKYLFRKEGQNVTLSCEQNLNHDAMYWYRQDPGQGLRLIYYSQIVNDFQKGDIAEGYSVSREKKESFPLTVTSAQKNPTAFYLCASSPVLRDNEQFFGPGTRLTVL.

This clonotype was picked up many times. The CDR3 spells CASMSGITYEQYF. CDR3 bases: TGTGCCAGCATGTCCGGGATAACCTACGAGCAGTACTTC. V gene TRBV28 combines with J gene TRBJ2-7; possible D gene TRBD2, 5 bases. The CDR3 is 13 residues long. V lost 7 bases and J 2 bases, leaving 12 bases between the germline ends. Germline assignment: CDR1 MDHEN and CDR2 SYDVKM.

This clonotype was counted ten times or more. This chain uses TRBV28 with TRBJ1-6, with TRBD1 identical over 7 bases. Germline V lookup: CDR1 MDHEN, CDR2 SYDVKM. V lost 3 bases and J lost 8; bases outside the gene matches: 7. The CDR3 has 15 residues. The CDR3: CASSFVQGSHSPLHF. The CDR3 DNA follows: TGTGCCAGCAGTTTCGTACAGGGGAGTCATTCACCCCTCCACTTT. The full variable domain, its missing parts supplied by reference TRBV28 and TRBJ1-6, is DVKVTQSSRYLVKRTGEKVFLECVQDMDHENMFWYRQDPGLGLRLIYFSYDVKMKEKGDIPEGYSVSREKKERFSLILESASTNQTSMYLCASSFVQGSHSPLHFGNGTRLTVT.

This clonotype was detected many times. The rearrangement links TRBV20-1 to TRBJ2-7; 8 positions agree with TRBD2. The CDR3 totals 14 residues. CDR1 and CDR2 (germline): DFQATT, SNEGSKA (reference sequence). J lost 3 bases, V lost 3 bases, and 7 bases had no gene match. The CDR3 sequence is CSASGLAGFYEQYF. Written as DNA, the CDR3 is TGCAGTGCTAGTGGGCTAGCGGGCTTCTACGAGCAGTACTTC.

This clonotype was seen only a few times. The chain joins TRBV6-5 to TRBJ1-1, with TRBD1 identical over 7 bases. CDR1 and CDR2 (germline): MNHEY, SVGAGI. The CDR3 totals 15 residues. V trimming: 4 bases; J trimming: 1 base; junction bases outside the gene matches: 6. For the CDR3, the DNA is TGTGCCAGCAGTTCGACAGGGTCTGGGAACACTGAAGCTTTCTTT. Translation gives CASSSTGSGNTEAFF.

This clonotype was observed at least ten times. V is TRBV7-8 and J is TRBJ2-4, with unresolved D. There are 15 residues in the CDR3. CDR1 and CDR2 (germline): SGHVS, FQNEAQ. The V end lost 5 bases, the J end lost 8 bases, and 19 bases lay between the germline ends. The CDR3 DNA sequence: TGTGCCAGCAGCCCCCCGAGGAATGGGGAAGACATTCAGTACTTC. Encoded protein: CASSPPRNGEDIQYF.

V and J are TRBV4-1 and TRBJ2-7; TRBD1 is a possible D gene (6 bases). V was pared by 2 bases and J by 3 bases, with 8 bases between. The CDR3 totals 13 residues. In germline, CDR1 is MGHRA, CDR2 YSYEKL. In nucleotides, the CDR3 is TGCGCCAGCAGCCAAACAGGGTTCTACGAGCAGTACTTC. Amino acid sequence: CASSQTGFYEQYF.

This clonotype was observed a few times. CDR3 bases: TGCGCCAGCATCGCCGGGACAGGGAATACCGGGGAGCTGTTTTTT. Translating gives CASIAGTGNTGELFF. The rearrangement links TRBV5-1 to TRBJ2-2; TRBD1 agrees at 9 bases. CDR3 length equals 15 residues. Germline V gene lookup returns CDR1 SGHRS and CDR2 YFSETQ. With 6 bases clipped from V and 5 bases from J, the junction kept 8 bases outside the gene matches.

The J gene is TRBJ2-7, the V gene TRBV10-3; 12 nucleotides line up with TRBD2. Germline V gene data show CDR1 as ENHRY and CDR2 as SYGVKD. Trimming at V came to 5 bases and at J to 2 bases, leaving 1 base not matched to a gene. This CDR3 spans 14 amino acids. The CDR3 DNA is TGTGCCATCAGTTGGACTAGCGGGACCTACGAGCAGTACTTC. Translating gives CAISWTSGTYEQYF.

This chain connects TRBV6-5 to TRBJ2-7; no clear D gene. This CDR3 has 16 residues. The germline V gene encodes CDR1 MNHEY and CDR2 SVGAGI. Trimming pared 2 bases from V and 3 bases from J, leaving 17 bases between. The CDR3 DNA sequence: TGTGCCAGCAGTTACCTTAGAGGTTCTACCAGCTACGAGCAGTACTTC. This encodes CASSYLRGSTSYEQYF.

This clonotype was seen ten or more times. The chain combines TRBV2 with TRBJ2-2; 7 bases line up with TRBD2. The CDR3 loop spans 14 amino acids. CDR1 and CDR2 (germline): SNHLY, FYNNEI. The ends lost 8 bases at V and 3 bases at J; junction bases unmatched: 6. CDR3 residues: CASGGGGHTGELFF. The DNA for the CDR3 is TGTGCCAGCGGCGGGGGAGGGCACACCGGGGAGCTGTTTTTT.

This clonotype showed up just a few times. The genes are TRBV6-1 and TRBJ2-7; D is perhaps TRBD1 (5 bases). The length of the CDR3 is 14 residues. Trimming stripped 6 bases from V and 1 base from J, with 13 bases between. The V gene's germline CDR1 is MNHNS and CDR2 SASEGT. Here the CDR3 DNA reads TGTGCCAGCAGGGCCAGGGCAGTTTCCTACGAGCAGTACTTC. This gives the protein CASRARAVSYEQYF.

DNA of the CDR3: TGTGCCAGCAGGAAGAGCGCGTTATACGAGCAGTACTTC. Translation gives CASRKSALYEQYF. The rearrangement links TRBV6-1 to TRBJ2-7, with D unclear. Germline CDR1 reads MNHNS; CDR2 reads SASEGT. V lost 6 bases to trimming and J lost 4 bases, with 13 bases between them. CDR3 length: 13 amino acids.

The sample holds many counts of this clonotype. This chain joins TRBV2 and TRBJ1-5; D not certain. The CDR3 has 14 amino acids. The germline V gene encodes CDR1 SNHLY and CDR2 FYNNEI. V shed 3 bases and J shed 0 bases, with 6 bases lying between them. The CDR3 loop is CASSDGVSNQPQHF. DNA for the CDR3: TGTGCCAGCAGTGATGGCGTTAGCAATCAGCCCCAGCATTTT.